These 19 T cell receptor beta chains were sequenced from one sample in a study of T cells in Graves' hyperthyroidism and ophthalmopathy. The TCR beta CDR3 regions underwent amplification using RNA transcripts as the source. With the HTBI primer set, the TCR CDR3 went through a first round of RT-PCR. TCRdb re-analysed the multiplex PCR reads in MiXCR, keeping a single row per CDR3 protein. The repertoire holds about 360,000 distinct CDR3 sequences, with under 15% as singletons. Sample: blood. These receptors all stem from a young woman with Graves' hyperthyroidism.

This clonotype has ten or more counts. The chain links TRBV12-3 or TRBV12-4 to TRBJ2-1; D unresolved. Trimming shortened V by 6 bases and J by 4 bases, and 16 bases separated the two germline ends. This CDR3 spans 15 amino acids. The CDR3 DNA reads TGTGCCAGCAGCCTGGGCCCGGCCTCATACAATGAGCAGTTCTTC. Amino acid sequence: CASSLGPASYNEQFF.

The chain links TRBV18 to TRBJ2-3, with 9 bases matching TRBD2. Germline V gene lookup returns CDR1 KGHSH and CDR2 LQKENI. V lost 1 base and J lost 5; bases outside the gene matches: 4. The CDR3 runs 15 residues. The CDR3 reads CASSPRAAGGDTQYF. The CDR3 DNA reads TGTGCCAGCTCACCACGGGCAGCGGGGGGAGATACGCAGTATTTT.

This clonotype was picked up many times. The chain joins TRBV28 to TRBJ2-1, with D unresolved. Germline CDR1 reads MDHEN; CDR2 reads SYDVKM. The CDR3 has 10 amino acids. The ends were cut back, 8 bases at V and 10 bases at J, with 9 bases in the middle. CDR3 protein: CASASNEQFF. The CDR3 DNA is TGTGCCAGCGCTTCTAACGAGCAGTTCTTC.

In this sample, this clonotype turned up many times. Germline is not matched at one junction end, which may reflect a read error. The V gene is TRBV27, the J gene TRBJ1-2; the D gene is possibly TRBD1 (5 bases). Per germline, CDR1 MNHEY and CDR2 SMNVEV (reference sequence). The CDR3 extends over 13 amino acids. The CDR3 DNA sequence: TGTGCCAGCGGTTTGGGGCGATTACATGGCTACACCTTC. Amino acids: CASGLGRLHGYTF.

Of note for this clonotype: A much larger clone differs by one base, so this may be a read error. The chain recombines TRBV5-6 with TRBJ2-5; maybe TRBD2 (5 bases). CDR3 size: 14 residues. V gave up 2 bases and J gave up 6 bases, with 14 bases separating them. CDR1 and CDR2 (germline): SGHDT, YYEEEE. The CDR3 loop is CASSFSASRKTQYF. CDR3 nucleotide sequence: TGTGCCAGCAGCTTCAGTGCTAGCCGGAAGACCCAGTACTTC.

This clonotype was recorded at least ten times. The chain combines TRBV2 with TRBJ1-2; no clear D gene. Trimming took 8 bases from V and 7 from J, leaving 8 bases between them. This CDR3 contains 10 residues. The germline gives CDR1 SNHLY, CDR2 FYNNEI. The CDR3 loop is CASLRGGYTF. The CDR3 DNA sequence: TGTGCCAGCTTACGGGGTGGCTACACCTTC.

A note on this clonotype: This may be a read error, as it is one base from a much larger clone. The chain is built from TRBV6-1 and TRBJ2-1; perhaps TRBD2 as D (6 bases). V lost 7 bases to trimming and J lost 6 bases, with 16 bases between them. The germline CDR1 and CDR2 sequences are MNHNS and SASEGT. The length of the CDR3 is 14 residues. The CDR3 nucleotides are TGTGCCAGCACCACTAGCTCCGAGGGCAATGAGCAGTTCTTC. Its translation is CASTTSSEGNEQFF.

This clonotype was counted only a few times. The rearrangement uses TRBV20-1 and TRBJ2-5; D not resolved. Trimming pared 0 bases from V and 7 bases from J, leaving 12 bases between. Germline V lookup: CDR1 DFQATT, CDR2 SNEGSKA (reference sequence). The CDR3 loop spans 13 amino acids. The CDR3 bases are TGCAGTGCTAGAGATGGAGCGTTAGGGACCCAGTACTTC. This sequence encodes CSARDGALGTQYF.

The gene calls are TRBV4-1 and TRBJ2-1, with 8 bases lining up with TRBD2. Trimming cost V 0 bases and J 12 bases; bases outside gene matches: 4. The germline V gene has CDR1 MGHRA and CDR2 YSYEKL. The CDR3 loop spans 13 amino acids. CDR3 nucleotide sequence: TGCGCCAGCAGCCAAGATGGTAGCGGGACGCAGTTCTTC. Translating gives CASSQDGSGTQFF.

V usage is TRBV6-2 or TRBV6-3 and J usage is TRBJ2-1, with D perhaps matching TRBD2 (6 bases). Germline values: CDR1 MNHEY, CDR2 SVGEGT. The CDR3 sequence is 15 residues long. Trimming shortened V by 6 bases and J by 2 bases, and 14 bases separated the two germline ends. The CDR3 reads CASSLETRPYNEQFF. Written as DNA, the CDR3 is TGTGCCAGCAGCTTAGAGACTAGGCCCTACAATGAGCAGTTCTTC.

This clonotype was recorded at least ten times. This sequence joins TRBV11-1 and TRBJ2-7; D is perhaps TRBD2 (6 bases). CDR3 length: 15 residues. V lost 0 bases and J 1 base, leaving 10 bases between the germline ends. CDR1 is SGHAT, CDR2 FQDESV, per germline (reference sequence). The DNA of the CDR3 is TGTGCCAGCAGCTTAGCGGGCGGGGAGTCCTACGAGCAGTACTTC. As protein: CASSLAGGESYEQYF.

This clonotype was observed at least ten times. J is TRBJ2-4 and V is TRBV12-3 or TRBV12-4, with D unresolved. The CDR3 sequence is 15 residues long. The germline V and J ends were trimmed by 4 bases and 0 bases, with 10 bases remaining between them. CDR3 coding DNA: TGTGCCAGCAGTTCTTTAGTTATAGCCAAAAACATTCAGTACTTC. Its protein product is CASSSLVIAKNIQYF.

The gene calls are TRBV2 and TRBJ1-1, with no clear D. Germline values: CDR1 SNHLY, CDR2 FYNNEI. The CDR3 has 11 residues. Trimming cost V 3 bases and J 8 bases, with 7 bases left between them. CDR3 region: CASSDTVEAFF. The CDR3 DNA reads as TGTGCCAGCAGTGATACGGTAGAAGCTTTCTTT.

This clonotype was recorded many times. The rearrangement links TRBV5-1 to TRBJ2-7; 7 positions agree with TRBD1. The junction had 12 bases not matched to a gene; V was cut back by 5 bases and J by 4 bases. The CDR3 loop spans 15 amino acids. Per the germline V gene, CDR1 is SGHRS and CDR2 is YFSETQ. The chain's CDR3 is CASRPPEGGWYEQYF. The CDR3 DNA is TGCGCCAGCAGACCGCCGGAAGGGGGCTGGTACGAGCAGTACTTC.

This clonotype was picked up many times. The chain recombines TRBV3-1 with TRBJ2-2, with 7 bases that match TRBD1. V was clipped by 6 bases and J by 4 bases; unmatched bases: 5. CDR1 and CDR2 (germline): LGHDT, YNNKEL (reference sequence). The CDR3 spans 14 residues. Written as DNA, the CDR3 is TGTGCCAGCAGAGACGGACAGGTCACCGGGGAGCTGTTTTTT. Amino acids: CASRDGQVTGELFF.

The gene calls are TRBV20-1 and TRBJ1-6; D gene unclear. The V end lost 4 bases, the J end lost 6 bases, and 10 bases lay between the germline ends. The CDR3 contains 13 residues. CDR1 is DFQATT, CDR2 SNEGSKA, per germline (reference sequence). In DNA, the CDR3 is TGCAGTGCTAATTACCGCTCTAATTCACCCCTCCACTTT. It yields the protein CSANYRSNSPLHF.

This clonotype has a count of ten or more. The V gene is TRBV28, the J gene TRBJ2-7; 9 positions agree with TRBD1. After removal of 1 base from V and 0 bases from J, the junction contained 4 bases not matched to a gene. This CDR3 has 16 amino acids. CDR1 and CDR2 (germline): MDHEN, SYDVKM. The CDR3 protein is CASSLSGTGSSYEQYF. The CDR3 DNA reads TGTGCCAGCAGTTTATCCGGGACAGGGAGCTCCTACGAGCAGTACTTC.

This clonotype was detected many times. This chain uses TRBV30 with TRBJ2-7; no reliable D call. This CDR3 spans 11 amino acids. Germline loops: CDR1 GTSNPN, CDR2 SVGIG (reference sequence). The germline V and J ends were trimmed by 7 bases and 2 bases, with 9 bases remaining between them. CDR3 residues: CAYMIAYEQYF. The CDR3 DNA sequence: TGTGCCTACATGATCGCCTACGAGCAGTACTTC.

This clonotype was recorded many times. This rearrangement joins TRBV7-2 to TRBJ2-3, with 7 positions matching TRBD1. There are 14 residues in the CDR3. With 5 bases clipped from V and 4 bases from J, the junction kept 6 bases outside the gene matches. Germline V CDR1 and CDR2: SGHTA, FQGNSA. CDR3 sequence: CASSVGQMADTQYF. The CDR3 DNA reads as TGTGCCAGCAGCGTGGGACAGATGGCAGATACGCAGTATTTT.